The source of this T cell receptor beta chain is a study of blood T cell repertoires in COVID-19. Study overall: The analysed material was cDNA or gDNA that came from T cells, B-cell-depleted T cells, or PBMCs.

The CDR3 runs 14 residues. The germline CDR1 and CDR2 sequences are MNHEY and SVGAGI. V lost 5 bases to trimming and J lost 6 bases; unmatched junction nucleotides: 6. The data were produced by immunoSEQ multiplex PCR, yet TCRdb's version contains in-frame clones alone and is incomplete. The sample yields about 290,000 clones, approximately 90% seen once. The sample consisted of peripheral blood. The clonotype comes from a woman aged 25-40 years with active or convalescent COVID-19. The rearrangement uses TRBV6-5 and TRBJ1-1, with 10 bases matching TRBD1. In nucleotides, the CDR3 is TGTGCCAGCAGTCCCCGACAGGGGGCCTCTGAAGCTTTCTTT. As protein: CASSPRQGASEAFF.